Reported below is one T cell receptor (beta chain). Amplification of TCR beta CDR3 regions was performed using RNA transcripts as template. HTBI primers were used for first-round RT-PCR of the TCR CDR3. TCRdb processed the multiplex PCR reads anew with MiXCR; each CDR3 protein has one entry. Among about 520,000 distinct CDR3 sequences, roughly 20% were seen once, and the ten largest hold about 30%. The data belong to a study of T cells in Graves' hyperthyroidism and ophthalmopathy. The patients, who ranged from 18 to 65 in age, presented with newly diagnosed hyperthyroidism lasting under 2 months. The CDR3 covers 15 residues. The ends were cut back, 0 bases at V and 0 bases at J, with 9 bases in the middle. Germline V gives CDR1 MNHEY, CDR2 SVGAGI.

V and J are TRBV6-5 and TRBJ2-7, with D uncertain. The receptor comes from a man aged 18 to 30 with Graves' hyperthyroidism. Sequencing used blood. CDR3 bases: TGTGCCAGCAGTTACTCCGCGGTTATCTCCTACGAGCAGTACTTC. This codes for CASSYSAVISYEQYF.